Each of the 20 T cell receptor beta chains below was sequenced from the same sample in a study of CD8 T cells in ankylosing spondylitis. TCRdb processed the 5' RACE reads anew with MiXCR; each CDR3 protein has one entry. The repertoire holds 100,000 to 150,000 distinct CDR3 sequences, with 7% as singletons. Sequencing input: blood, either unsorted or a sorted T cell fraction (not recorded which). The receptors derive from a male donor with ankylosing spondylitis or in good health (not recorded which).

This clonotype was seen ten or more times. V and J are TRBV12-5 and TRBJ1-5; the match to TRBD1 covers 10 bases. Looked up from germline, CDR1 is LGHNT and CDR2 is FRNRAP. CDR3 size: 16 residues. Trimming cost V 2 bases and J 11 bases; bases outside gene matches: 12. CDR3 DNA: TGTGCTAGTGGTTTGAGCCCCGGGACAGGGGAGCTGGCCCAGCATTTT. Translating it yields CASGLSPGTGELAQHF.

This clonotype was recorded at least ten times. The J gene is TRBJ2-7, the V gene TRBV12-3 or TRBV12-4, with D unresolved. The CDR3 contains 16 residues. V was cut by 6 bases and J by 4 bases, with 22 bases left in between. The DNA for the CDR3 is TGTGCCAGCAGCCCCAAACTGGTTATGGCCGTATACGAGCAGTACTTC. Translating gives CASSPKLVMAVYEQYF.

V usage is TRBV30 and J usage is TRBJ1-1; TRBD1 might be the D (5 bases). The CDR3 has 11 amino acids. The V and J ends lost 2 bases and 7 bases respectively, with 8 bases between them. Germline CDR1 reads GTSNPN; CDR2 reads SVGIG (reference sequence). The CDR3 protein is CAWSRDLEAFF. CDR3 in DNA: TGTGCCTGGAGTAGGGACCTTGAAGCTTTCTTT.

This clonotype was counted many times. The V and J genes are TRBV12-3 or TRBV12-4 and TRBJ1-1; 8 nucleotides align to TRBD1. The V and J ends lost 2 bases and 8 bases, in that order; junction bases with no gene match: 1. The CDR3 has 12 residues. CDR3 DNA: TGTGCCAGCAGTTTAAGGGACAGGGAAGCTTTCTTT. Translated: CASSLRDREAFF.

This clonotype was detected many times. The J gene is TRBJ2-7, the V gene TRBV27; 13 bases map to TRBD2. Germline V gives CDR1 MNHEY, CDR2 SMNVEV (reference sequence). The V and J ends lost 5 bases and 7 bases, in that order; junction bases with no gene match: 11. This CDR3 has 16 residues. DNA of the CDR3: TGTGCCAGCAGTCCCGCCCGGACTAGCGGGAGTATGGAGCAGTACTTC. The encoded protein is CASSPARTSGSMEQYF.

This clonotype appeared many times. One end of the junction is discordant with germline, which a read error may explain. This chain links TRBV19 with TRBJ1-2; the D is unclear. The V gene's germline CDR1 is LNHDA and CDR2 SQIVND (reference sequence). The CDR3 is 11 residues long. The chain's CDR3 is CASSLDARTDF. CDR3 in DNA: TGTGCCAGTAGTCTCGACGCCCGGACGGACTTC.

The V call is TRBV5-1, the J call TRBJ2-2; D may be TRBD2 (5 bases). The germline gives CDR1 SGHRS, CDR2 YFSETQ. The CDR3 loop spans 15 amino acids. V lost 0 bases, J lost 4 bases, and 10 bases lay in between. The CDR3 nucleotides read TGCGCCAGCAGCTTGGAAAGCGGACGCACCGGGGAGCTGTTTTTT. Its protein is CASSLESGRTGELFF.

This clonotype occurred many times. The gene calls are TRBV11-3 and TRBJ2-3; 9 nucleotides line up with TRBD2. Trimming at V came to 2 bases and at J to 3 bases, leaving 6 bases not matched to a gene. The CDR3 runs to 16 residues. CDR1 and CDR2 (germline): SGHNT, YENEEA. CDR3 DNA: TGTGCCAGCAGCTTAAGAGCGGGAGGATTGACAGATACGCAGTATTTT. Protein: CASSLRAGGLTDTQYF.

This clonotype was picked up many times. This chain links TRBV5-8 with TRBJ1-1; D is possibly TRBD1 (6 bases). V lost 4 bases to trimming and J lost 3 bases, with 10 bases between them. The CDR3 is 13 amino acids. From germline, CDR1 is SGHTS and CDR2 YDEGEE. CDR3 in DNA: TGTGCCAGCAGCACAGACAGGTACACTGAAGCTTTCTTT. This sequence encodes CASSTDRYTEAFF. The full variable domain, its missing parts supplied by reference TRBV5-8 and TRBJ1-1, is EAGVTQSPTHLIKTRGQQATLRCSPISGHTSVYWYQQALGLGLQFLLWYDEGEERNRGNFPPRFSGRQFPNYSSELNVNALELEDSALYLCASSTDRYTEAFFGQGTRLTVV.

This clonotype occurred many times. The gene calls are TRBV20-1 and TRBJ2-3; possible D gene TRBD1, 5 bases. The CDR3 has 14 residues. CDR1 and CDR2 (germline): DFQATT, SNEGSKA (reference sequence). V was clipped by 0 bases and J by 4 bases, with 11 bases between them. The CDR3 nucleotides are TGCAGTGCTAGAGATCAAAGGGGCGCAGATACGCAGTATTTT. It translates to CSARDQRGADTQYF.

In this sample, this clonotype turned up many times. A read error may account for a junction end that differs from germline. The chain links TRBV5-1 to TRBJ2-3; TRBD2 agrees at 10 bases. CDR3 size: 14 residues. Looked up from germline, CDR1 is SGHRS and CDR2 is YFSETQ. The CDR3 loop is CASSSGLATDTQYF. In DNA, the CDR3 is TGTGCCAGCAGCTCGGGACTAGCGACAGATACGCAGTATTTT. The full variable domain, rest sourced from reference TRBV5-1 and TRBJ2-3, is KAGVTQTPRYLIKTRGQQVTLSCSPISGHRSVSWYQQTPGQGLQFLFEYFSETQRNKGNFPGRFSGRQFSNSRSEMNVSTLELGDSALYLCASSSGLATDTQYFGPGTRLTVL.

This clonotype was counted at least ten times. The chain joins TRBV5-1 to TRBJ1-3; D call uncertain. Germline V lookup: CDR1 SGHRS, CDR2 YFSETQ. The CDR3 has 14 amino acids. Trimming removed 0 bases from V and 7 bases from J, with 11 bases in between. The CDR3 reads CASSLEAAANTIYF. CDR3 in DNA: TGCGCCAGCAGCTTGGAGGCAGCCGCGAACACCATATATTTT.

This clonotype was seen many times. The gene calls are TRBV20-1 and TRBJ2-7; D possibly corresponds to TRBD2 (5 bases). The CDR3 covers 15 residues. Per the germline V gene, CDR1 is DFQATT and CDR2 is SNEGSKA (reference sequence). The V end was cut by 4 bases, the J end by 1 base, with 17 bases between. CDR3 in DNA: TGCAGTGCTACAGAAATAGCGCGGTCATCCTACGAGCAGTACTTC. Amino acid sequence: CSATEIARSSYEQYF.

At least ten counts were recorded for this clonotype. V gene TRBV7-6 combines with J gene TRBJ1-5; 10 bases agree with TRBD1. CDR1 is SGHVS, CDR2 FNYEAQ, per germline. J gave up 6 bases and V 1 base, and 6 bases lay outside the gene matches. The CDR3 is 16 amino acids. The CDR3 DNA reads as TGTGCCAGCAGCTTAGTCGGGGGACAGGGGAGTCAGCCCCAGCATTTT. Protein: CASSLVGGQGSQPQHF.

This clonotype was counted ten times or more. The chain combines TRBV20-1 with TRBJ1-2, with unresolved D. This CDR3 is built from 12 residues. The ends were cut back, 6 bases at V and 0 bases at J, with 8 bases in the middle. CDR1 is DFQATT, CDR2 SNEGSKA, per germline (reference sequence). Written as DNA, the CDR3 is TGCAGTGCCCCACGGGCTAACTATGGCTACACCTTC. Its translation is CSAPRANYGYTF.

This clonotype has ten or more counts. The chain couples TRBV5-5 to TRBJ2-3, with TRBD1 matching 12 bases. V lost 1 base, J lost 4 bases, and 4 bases stayed unmatched. Germline V CDR1 and CDR2: SGHKS, YYEKEE (reference sequence). CDR3 length equals 16 residues. The CDR3 bases are TGTGCCAGCAGCTTGACCGGGACAGGGGGCGCAGATACGCAGTATTTT. This gives the protein CASSLTGTGGADTQYF.

This clonotype was observed many times. The rearrangement joins TRBV20-1 to TRBJ2-7; 10 bases line up with TRBD2. Germline V gene data show CDR1 as DFQATT and CDR2 as SNEGSKA (reference sequence). CDR3 length: 15 residues. V lost 5 bases and J lost 0; bases outside the gene matches: 7. The CDR3 DNA is TGCAGTGCTTTTGATCCTAGCGGGAGCTCCTACGAGCAGTACTTC. This encodes CSAFDPSGSSYEQYF.

This clonotype was seen many times. The chain has TRBV15 and TRBJ1-5; D remains ambiguous. Trimming left V 0 bases short and J 4 bases short, with 4 bases between. This CDR3 region has 13 residues. Germline CDR1 LNHNV, CDR2 YYDKDF (reference sequence). CDR3 residues: CATSRDLNQPQHF. DNA of the CDR3: TGTGCCACCAGCAGAGACCTGAATCAGCCCCAGCATTTT.

The chain has TRBV30 and TRBJ1-2; 8 bases match TRBD1. The J segment lost 7 bases and the V segment lost 0 bases, leaving 7 bases of the junction unmatched. Germline V lookup: CDR1 GTSNPN, CDR2 SVGIG (reference sequence). The CDR3 loop spans 14 amino acids. Here the CDR3 DNA reads TGTGCCTGGAGTGTACTGGGCAGGGGGCTTGGCTACACCTTC. This gives the protein CAWSVLGRGLGYTF.

This clonotype has a count of ten or more. The chain employs TRBV27 and TRBJ2-7, with D possibly TRBD2 on 5 matching bases. Trimming left V 2 bases short and J 6 bases short, with 17 bases between. CDR3 length: 15 residues. From germline, CDR1 is MNHEY and CDR2 SMNVEV (reference sequence). The CDR3 loop reads CASSLMLALNAEQYF. The CDR3 coding sequence is TGTGCCAGCAGTTTAATGCTAGCCCTTAACGCCGAGCAGTACTTC.